This T cell receptor beta chain was found in a study of blood T cell repertoires in COVID-19. Turning to the study itself: Acute and convalescent COVID-19 specimens originated in the United States, Italy and Spain. T cells, B-cell-depleted T cells, or PBMCs provided the cDNA or gDNA that served as material.

Source study methods: Estimates of nucleated cell counts were drawn from the amplification of reference gene primers. TCRdb keeps only in-frame clones here, not all; method: immunoSEQ multiplex PCR. V and J calls and clone size are given by that table; D and trimming were obtained from the DNA. Of 73,000 or so clones in the sample, around four fifths were seen once. The sequencing sample was made of peripheral blood. This TCR came from a man between 60 and 75 years old with acute or convalescent COVID-19.

Here the CDR3 DNA reads TGTGCCAGCAGCTTATCCGACATGAAGTTCGACGAGCAGTACTTC. This sequence encodes CASSLSDMKFDEQYF. This rearrangement joins TRBV11-3 to TRBJ2-7; D unresolved. In germline, CDR1 is SGHNT, CDR2 YENEEA. The CDR3 has 15 residues. The V end was cut by 2 bases, the J end by 5 bases, with 16 bases between.